One sample yielded the 25 T cell receptor beta chains listed below, sequenced in a study of human thymus T cells. Repertoires were generated with immunoSEQ multiplex PCR, while TCRdb's copy carries only in-frame clones and drops some. This table holds about 78,000 clones, just over 95% found once. Thymus pieces cut out during corrective heart surgery were the tissue that was used. Sequencing was done on a sample of thymus tissue. The receptors originated from a boy under three years old with a congenital heart defect but otherwise immunologically healthy.

The chain carries TRBV25-1 and TRBJ2-7; possible D gene TRBD2, 6 bases. CDR3 size: 18 residues. The germline V gene encodes CDR1 MGHDK and CDR2 SYGVNS. V lost 5 bases to trimming and J lost 4 bases, with 27 bases between them. The DNA for the CDR3 is TGTGCCAGCAGTCACCCCAGGAGACTAGTAATCGCTTCGTACGAGCAGTACTTC. It translates to CASSHPRRLVIASYEQYF.

The V and J genes are TRBV27 and TRBJ1-2, with 7 bases matching TRBD1. J gave up 8 bases and V 6 bases, and 21 bases lay outside the gene matches. The CDR3 totals 17 residues. Germline CDR1 MNHEY, CDR2 SMNVEV (reference sequence). For the CDR3, the DNA is TGTGCCAGCAGACCTAGCCCTAGGGGCAGGGGACAGATCGGCTACACCTTC. Protein sequence: CASRPSPRGRGQIGYTF.

The CDR3 DNA is TGTGCCACCGCCTACCCTGGACATAATAGCAATCAGCCCCAGCATTTT. Residues: CATAYPGHNSNQPQHF. The chain is built from TRBV10-3 and TRBJ1-5, with D perhaps matching TRBD1 (5 bases). Germline CDR1 is ENHRY and CDR2 is SYGVKD. This CDR3 comprises 16 residues. Trimming took 10 bases from V and 0 from J, leaving 19 bases between them.

The J gene is TRBJ2-7, the V gene TRBV28; 9 bases fit TRBD2. This CDR3 region has 18 residues. V trimming: 10 bases; J trimming: 3 bases; junction bases outside the gene matches: 22. Germline V gives CDR1 MDHEN, CDR2 SYDVKM. DNA for the CDR3: TGTGCCACCCTACTAAGAAGGGCTAGCGGGAATTGGGGCTACGAGCAGTACTTC. It codes for CATLLRRASGNWGYEQYF.

The V call is TRBV7-2, the J call TRBJ2-7; D may be TRBD2 (6 bases). Germline CDR1 is SGHTA and CDR2 is FQGNSA. The CDR3 runs 15 residues. The V end lost 3 bases, the J end lost 0 bases, and 12 bases lay between the germline ends. CDR3 protein: CASSLGGVSSYEQYF. The CDR3 DNA follows: TGTGCCAGCAGCTTGGGCGGGGTGAGCTCCTACGAGCAGTACTTC.

The V gene is TRBV4-3, the J gene TRBJ2-3, with D possibly TRBD2 on 6 matching bases. CDR3 length: 17 amino acids. The germline V gene encodes CDR1 LGHNA and CDR2 YSLEER. V was cut by 4 bases and J by 0 bases, with 17 bases left in between. The CDR3 spells CASSRDLKEASTDTQYF. CDR3 DNA sequence: TGCGCCAGCAGCCGGGACTTGAAGGAAGCTAGCACAGATACGCAGTATTTT.

The chain recombines TRBV28 with TRBJ1-4, with TRBD1 as a possible D gene (5 bases). Germline V gene data show CDR1 as MDHEN and CDR2 as SYDVKM. Trimming left V 5 bases short and J 0 bases short, with 22 bases between. The CDR3 has 19 residues. This CDR3 is CASSAWGRVGDPTNEKLFF. The CDR3 nucleotides are TGTGCCAGCAGTGCCTGGGGCAGGGTCGGGGATCCAACTAATGAAAAACTGTTTTTT. The complete variable domain, with remaining parts taken from reference TRBV28 and TRBJ1-4, reads DVKVTQSSRYLVKRTGEKVFLECVQDMDHENMFWYRQDPGLGLRLIYFSYDVKMKEKGDIPEGYSVSREKKERFSLILESASTNQTSMYLCASSAWGRVGDPTNEKLFFGSGTQLSVL.

This clone was seen only once. This rearrangement joins TRBV7-9 to TRBJ2-4; 11 bases agree with TRBD1. With V trimmed by 5 bases and J by 0 bases, 6 bases remained unmatched. The length of the CDR3 is 17 residues. Germline V gene data show CDR1 as SEHNR and CDR2 as FQNEAQ (reference sequence). The CDR3 nucleotides read TGTGCCAGCAGCCCGAGGGACAGGGGGGTAGCCAAAAACATTCAGTACTTC. Its translation: CASSPRDRGVAKNIQYF.

This clone showed up just once. The V call is TRBV5-4, the J call TRBJ1-1; 11 bases line up with TRBD1. Per the germline V gene, CDR1 is SGHNT and CDR2 is YYREEE (reference sequence). The length of the CDR3 is 17 residues. V lost 3 bases, J lost 6 bases, and 13 bases stayed unmatched. In DNA, the CDR3 is TGTGCCAGCAGCTATACCTTACGGACAGGGGGCGTTTCTGAAGCTTTCTTT. Translating gives CASSYTLRTGGVSEAFF.

This chain joins TRBV19 and TRBJ1-5; D gene uncertain. The germline V gene has CDR1 LNHDA and CDR2 SQIVND (reference sequence). The CDR3 sequence is 12 residues long. V lost 7 bases, J lost 10 bases, and 14 bases lay in between. The CDR3 region has the DNA TGTGCCAGTAATTCCCTGTCTGAACCCCAGCATTTT. Its translation is CASNSLSEPQHF.

V is TRBV12-5 and J is TRBJ1-4; possibly TRBD1 for D (6 bases). Germline V gives CDR1 LGHNT, CDR2 FRNRAP. Deletions cut 2 bases from V and 4 bases from J, with 17 bases between. The CDR3 is 17 amino acids. This CDR3 reads CASGLSSNRAGNEKLFF. CDR3 DNA: TGTGCTAGTGGTTTGTCTTCTAACAGGGCGGGTAATGAAAAACTGTTTTTT.

V is TRBV7-9 and J is TRBJ2-7; D not certain. V was shortened by 4 bases and J by 1 base, with 14 bases between the two germline ends. The CDR3 covers 15 residues. Germline values: CDR1 SEHNR, CDR2 FQNEAQ (reference sequence). CDR3 DNA sequence: TGTGCCAGCAGCTCCAGTCGTGAAAGTTCCTACGAGCAGTACTTC. The encoded protein is CASSSSRESSYEQYF.

The rearrangement joins TRBV7-2 to TRBJ1-1; TRBD1 aligns across 9 bases. Germline-derived CDR1 and CDR2 are SGHTA and FQGNSA. Germline trimming cut 5 bases from V and 4 bases from J; bases unmatched to any gene: 11. The CDR3 spans 16 residues. The DNA for the CDR3 is TGTGCCAGCAGCCCCTACAGGGGGCGCATGGGCACTGAAGCTTTCTTT. This sequence encodes CASSPYRGRMGTEAFF.

V and J are TRBV7-6 and TRBJ1-6; D not resolved. V was cut by 2 bases and J by 9 bases, with 11 bases left in between. This CDR3 is 14 amino acids long. The germline V gene encodes CDR1 SGHVS and CDR2 FNYEAQ. CDR3 residues: CASSLSGFGSPLHF. CDR3 DNA: TGTGCCAGCAGCTTATCCGGGTTTGGTTCACCCCTCCACTTT.

V usage is TRBV5-6 and J usage is TRBJ2-4, with TRBD2 identical over 10 bases. Germline assignment: CDR1 SGHDT and CDR2 YYEEEE. This CDR3 is built from 17 residues. The junction had 11 bases not matched to a gene; V was cut back by 0 bases and J by 8 bases. CDR3 DNA: TGTGCCAGCAGCTTGGGCCAACTAGCGGGGTTTAGGGACATTCAGTACTTC. It yields the protein CASSLGQLAGFRDIQYF.

The chain links TRBV5-1 to TRBJ1-2; the match to TRBD1 covers 7 bases. This CDR3 region has 12 residues. With V trimmed by 4 bases and J by 6 bases, 3 bases remained unmatched. Per the germline V gene, CDR1 is SGHRS and CDR2 is YFSETQ. Written as DNA, the CDR3 is TGCGCCAGCAGCGGCACAGGGGATGGCTACACCTTC. Its translation is CASSGTGDGYTF.

This CDR3 is CASSTASVQETQYF. The CDR3 coding sequence is TGTGCCAGCAGCACTGCGAGCGTCCAAGAGACCCAGTACTTC. The chain joins TRBV6-5 to TRBJ2-5; no definite D call. The germline V gene has CDR1 MNHEY and CDR2 SVGAGI. The CDR3 length is 14 residues. V was cut by 6 bases and J by 1 base, with 12 bases left in between.

The gene calls are TRBV4-1 and TRBJ2-7; D uncertain. The CDR3 is 17 residues long. V dropped 3 bases and J dropped 3 bases, with 21 bases sitting between them. Germline V gene data show CDR1 as MGHRA and CDR2 as YSYEKL. The chain's CDR3 is CASSHEGLEALYYEQYF. For the CDR3, the DNA is TGCGCCAGCAGCCATGAAGGTCTCGAGGCCCTTTACTACGAGCAGTACTTC.

The CDR3 sequence is CASSLGTGEDQPQHF. The CDR3 nucleotides read TGCGCCAGCAGTCTAGGGACAGGGGAAGATCAGCCCCAGCATTTT. V is TRBV5-1 and J is TRBJ1-5; 10 bases match TRBD1. Per the germline V gene, CDR1 is SGHRS and CDR2 is YFSETQ. CDR3 length: 15 residues. V lost 5 bases, J lost 5 bases, and 7 bases stayed unmatched.

The V gene is TRBV5-1, the J gene TRBJ2-7; D is possibly TRBD1 (7 bases). The CDR3 contains 14 residues. Germline CDR1 reads SGHRS; CDR2 reads YFSETQ. Trimming left V 4 bases short and J 0 bases short, with 11 bases between. The CDR3 loop reads CASSPQGGSYEQYF. DNA of the CDR3: TGCGCCAGCAGCCCCCAGGGGGGCTCCTACGAGCAGTACTTC. Together with reference TRBV5-1 and TRBJ2-7, the CDR3 gives the full variable domain: KAGVTQTPRYLIKTRGQQVTLSCSPISGHRSVSWYQQTPGQGLQFLFEYFSETQRNKGNFPGRFSGRQFSNSRSEMNVSTLELGDSALYLCASSPQGGSYEQYFGPGTRLTVT.

The chain employs TRBV14 and TRBJ1-4, with D unresolved. The CDR3 extends over 12 amino acids. With 3 bases removed from V and 8 bases from J, the gap between germline ends came to 7 bases. Germline V gene data show CDR1 as SGHDN and CDR2 as FVKESK. The CDR3 reads CASSHREEKLFF. CDR3 nucleotide sequence: TGTGCCAGCAGCCATCGTGAGGAAAAACTGTTTTTT.

The V call is TRBV5-1, the J call TRBJ1-2; 8 bases fit TRBD1. The germline gives CDR1 SGHRS, CDR2 YFSETQ. The CDR3 has 13 residues. V lost 5 bases to trimming and J lost 8 bases; unmatched junction nucleotides: 8. CDR3 protein: CASRPGQGGGYTF. In DNA, the CDR3 is TGCGCCAGCAGACCCGGACAGGGAGGAGGCTACACCTTC.

The chain links TRBV12-5 to TRBJ2-1; 14 bases fit TRBD2. The CDR3 consists of 17 residues. Per the germline V gene, CDR1 is LGHNT and CDR2 is FRNRAP. Trimming took 3 bases from V and 5 from J; bases not matched to a gene: 6. The CDR3 coding sequence is TGTGCTAGTGGTTTAAGACTAGCGGGGGGGACTCACAATGAGCAGTTCTTC. This sequence encodes CASGLRLAGGTHNEQFF.

This clone was picked up one time. The chain has TRBV28 and TRBJ1-5, with 8 bases lining up with TRBD1. The V and J ends lost 2 bases and 6 bases, in that order; junction bases with no gene match: 3. This CDR3 comprises 14 residues. From germline, CDR1 is MDHEN and CDR2 SYDVKM. The chain's CDR3 is CASSLGRGPQPQHF. The CDR3, as DNA: TGTGCCAGCAGTTTAGGCAGGGGGCCTCAGCCCCAGCATTTT. The full variable domain, its missing parts supplied by reference TRBV28 and TRBJ1-5, is DVKVTQSSRYLVKRTGEKVFLECVQDMDHENMFWYRQDPGLGLRLIYFSYDVKMKEKGDIPEGYSVSREKKERFSLILESASTNQTSMYLCASSLGRGPQPQHFGDGTRLSIL.

This chain connects TRBV7-2 to TRBJ2-1; D may be TRBD1 (6 bases). This CDR3 has 18 amino acids. The germline V and J ends were trimmed by 0 bases and 3 bases, with 18 bases remaining between them. Germline CDR1 SGHTA, CDR2 FQGNSA. The CDR3 nucleotides are TGTGCCAGCAGCTTAGCGGGGGCTCGGGTAGGGGACTACAATGAGCAGTTCTTC. Its translation: CASSLAGARVGDYNEQFF.